The source of this TCR beta chain is a study of blood T cell repertoires in COVID-19. The repertoire was sequenced with immunoSEQ multiplex PCR; TCRdb's copy has only in-frame clones and lacks some. The sample shows a few hundred thousand clones, 84% of them seen only once. Residents of about two dozen US areas, aged roughly 18 to 89 years, made up the participants. V was trimmed by 5 bases and J by 5 bases, leaving 19 bases between them. Germline loops: CDR1 SEHNR, CDR2 FQNEAQ (reference sequence). This CDR3 has 15 amino acids. This rearrangement joins TRBV7-9 to TRBJ2-7, with a possible D match to TRBD1 (6 bases). The specimen was PBMCs or T cells enriched from blood (not recorded which). The receptor's source is a woman between 35 and 50 years old who had recovered from COVID-19. The CDR3 here is CASSEAGAPTDEQYV. CDR3 in DNA: TGTGCCAGCAGCGAAGCAGGGGCTCCTACGGACGAGCAGTACGTC.